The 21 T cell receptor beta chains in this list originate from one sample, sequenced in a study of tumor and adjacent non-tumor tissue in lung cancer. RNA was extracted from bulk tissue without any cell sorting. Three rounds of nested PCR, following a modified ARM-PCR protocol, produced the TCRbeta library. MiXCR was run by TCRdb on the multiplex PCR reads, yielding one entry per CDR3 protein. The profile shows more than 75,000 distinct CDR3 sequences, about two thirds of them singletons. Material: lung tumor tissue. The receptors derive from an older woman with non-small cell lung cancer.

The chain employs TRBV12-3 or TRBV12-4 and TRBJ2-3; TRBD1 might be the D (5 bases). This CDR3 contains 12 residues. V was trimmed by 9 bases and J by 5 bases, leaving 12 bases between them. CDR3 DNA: TGTGCCAGTGCCTCAGGGATAGATACGCAGTATTTT. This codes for CASASGIDTQYF.

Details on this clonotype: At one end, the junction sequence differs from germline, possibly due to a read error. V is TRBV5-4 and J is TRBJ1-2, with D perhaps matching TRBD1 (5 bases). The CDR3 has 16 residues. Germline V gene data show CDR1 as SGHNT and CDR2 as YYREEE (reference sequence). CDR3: CACSMLAEGLIYGYTF. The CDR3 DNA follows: TGTGCCTGCAGCATGCTTGCGGAGGGACTGATCTATGGCTACACCTTC.

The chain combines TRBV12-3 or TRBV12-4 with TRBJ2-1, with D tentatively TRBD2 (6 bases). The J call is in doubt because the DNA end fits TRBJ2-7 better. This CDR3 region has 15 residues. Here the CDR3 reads CASSVFAGPYNEQYF. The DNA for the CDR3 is TGTGCCAGCAGTGTGTTCGCGGGACCCTACAATGAGCAGTACTTC.

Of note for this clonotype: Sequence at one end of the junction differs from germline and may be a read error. CDR3 loop: CTSSGDRGPYELFF. As DNA, the CDR3 is TGTACCAGCAGCGGAGACAGGGGGCCTTATGAGCTGTTCTTC. The chain carries TRBV11-1 and TRBJ2-1; TRBD1 matches at 10 bases. The germline CDR1 and CDR2 sequences are SGHAT and FQDESV (reference sequence). The CDR3 covers 14 residues.

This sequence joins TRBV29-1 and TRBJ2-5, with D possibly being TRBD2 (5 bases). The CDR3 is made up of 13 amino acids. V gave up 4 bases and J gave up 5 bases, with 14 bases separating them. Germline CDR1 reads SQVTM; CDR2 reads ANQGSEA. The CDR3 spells CSVVGVGAETQYF. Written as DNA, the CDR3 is TGCAGCGTTGTAGGTGTGGGAGCCGAGACCCAGTACTTC.

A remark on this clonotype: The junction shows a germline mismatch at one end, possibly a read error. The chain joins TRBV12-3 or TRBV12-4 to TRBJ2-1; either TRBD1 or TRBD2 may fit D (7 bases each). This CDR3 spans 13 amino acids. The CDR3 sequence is CVSTRGGWNEQFF. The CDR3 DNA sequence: TGTGTCAGCACCAGGGGGGGTTGGAATGAGCAGTTCTTC.

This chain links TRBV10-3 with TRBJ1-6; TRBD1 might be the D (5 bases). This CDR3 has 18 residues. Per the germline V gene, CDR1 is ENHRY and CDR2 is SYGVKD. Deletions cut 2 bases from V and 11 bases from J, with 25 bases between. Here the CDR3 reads CAISEQYQTASMVPPLHF. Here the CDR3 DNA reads TGTGCCATCAGTGAGCAATACCAGACAGCTTCCATGGTACCACCCCTCCACTTT.

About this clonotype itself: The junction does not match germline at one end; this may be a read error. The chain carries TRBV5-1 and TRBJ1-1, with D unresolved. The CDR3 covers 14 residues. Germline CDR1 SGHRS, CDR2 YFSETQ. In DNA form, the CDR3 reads TGCGCCAGCAGTTTGGAGCTCCCGAACGCTGAAGCTTTCTTT. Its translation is CASSLELPNAEAFF.

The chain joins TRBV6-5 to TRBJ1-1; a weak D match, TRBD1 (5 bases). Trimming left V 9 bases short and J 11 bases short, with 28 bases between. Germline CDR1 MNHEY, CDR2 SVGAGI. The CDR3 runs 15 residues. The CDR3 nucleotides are TGTGCCAGTAGCTCCCGGCCCCCGCGGGGGACTGGGGCTTTCTTT. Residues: CASSSRPPRGTGAFF.

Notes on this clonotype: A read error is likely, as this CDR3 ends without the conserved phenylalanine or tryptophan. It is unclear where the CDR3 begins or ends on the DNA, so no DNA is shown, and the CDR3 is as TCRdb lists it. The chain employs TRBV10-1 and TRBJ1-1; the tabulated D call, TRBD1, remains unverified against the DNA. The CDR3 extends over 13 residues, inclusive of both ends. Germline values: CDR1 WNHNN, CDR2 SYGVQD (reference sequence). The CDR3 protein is CASSVGPNTEAFL.

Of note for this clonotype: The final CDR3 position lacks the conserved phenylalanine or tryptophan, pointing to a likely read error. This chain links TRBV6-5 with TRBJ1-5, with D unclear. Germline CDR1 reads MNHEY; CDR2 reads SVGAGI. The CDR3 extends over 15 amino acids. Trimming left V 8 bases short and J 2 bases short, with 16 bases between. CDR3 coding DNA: TGTGCCAGCCAGCCCCGGATAGTGGGCAATCAGCCCCAGCATTTA. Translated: CASQPRIVGNQPQHL.

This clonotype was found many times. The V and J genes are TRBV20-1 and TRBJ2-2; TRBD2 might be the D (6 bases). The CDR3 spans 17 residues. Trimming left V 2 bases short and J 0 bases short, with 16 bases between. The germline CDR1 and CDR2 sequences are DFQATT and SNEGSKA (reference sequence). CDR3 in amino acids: CSARSGTSLPNTGELFF. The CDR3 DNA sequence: TGCAGTGCTAGATCCGGGACTTCTCTTCCGAACACCGGGGAGCTGTTTTTT.

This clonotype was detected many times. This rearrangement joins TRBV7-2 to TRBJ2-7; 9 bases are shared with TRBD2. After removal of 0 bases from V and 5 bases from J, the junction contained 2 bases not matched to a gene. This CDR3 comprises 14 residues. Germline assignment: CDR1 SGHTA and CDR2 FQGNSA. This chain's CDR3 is CASSLAASGNEQYF. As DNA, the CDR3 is TGTGCCAGCAGCTTAGCAGCTAGCGGGAACGAGCAGTACTTC.

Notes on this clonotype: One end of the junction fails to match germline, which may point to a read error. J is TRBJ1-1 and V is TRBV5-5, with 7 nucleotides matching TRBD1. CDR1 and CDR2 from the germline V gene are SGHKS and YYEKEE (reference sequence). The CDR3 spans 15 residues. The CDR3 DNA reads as TGTGCCGGCAGCTTGTATCCAGGGGGGTACACTGAAGCTTTCTTT. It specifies CAGSLYPGGYTEAFF.

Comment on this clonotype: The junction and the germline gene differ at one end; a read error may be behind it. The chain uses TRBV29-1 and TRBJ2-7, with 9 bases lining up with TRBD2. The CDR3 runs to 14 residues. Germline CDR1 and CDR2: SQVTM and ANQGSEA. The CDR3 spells CSVVRGTSPYELYF. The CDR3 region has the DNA TGCAGCGTTGTGAGGGGGACTAGCCCTTACGAGCTGTACTTC.

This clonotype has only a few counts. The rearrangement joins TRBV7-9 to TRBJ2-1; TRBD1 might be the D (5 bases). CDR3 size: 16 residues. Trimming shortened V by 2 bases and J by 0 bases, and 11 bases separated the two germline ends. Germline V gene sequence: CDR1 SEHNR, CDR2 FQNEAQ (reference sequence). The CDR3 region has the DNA TGTGCCAGCAGCTTATGGGGCGGTAGCTCCTACAATGAGCAGTTCTTC. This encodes CASSLWGGSSYNEQFF.

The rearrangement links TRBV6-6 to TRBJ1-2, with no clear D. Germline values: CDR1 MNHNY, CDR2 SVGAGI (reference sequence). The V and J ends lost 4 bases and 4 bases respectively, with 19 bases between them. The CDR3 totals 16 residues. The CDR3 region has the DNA TGTGCCAGCAGTTGGAGCCAGCGTAAAGCCTCCTATGGCTACACCTTC. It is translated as CASSWSQRKASYGYTF.

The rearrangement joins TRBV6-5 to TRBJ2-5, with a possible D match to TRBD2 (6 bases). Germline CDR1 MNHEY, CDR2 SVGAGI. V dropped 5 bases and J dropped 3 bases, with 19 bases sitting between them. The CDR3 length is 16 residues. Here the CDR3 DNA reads TGTGCCAGCAGTAACCCCCCGGGAGAAGGGAAAGAGACCCAGTACTTC. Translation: CASSNPPGEGKETQYF.

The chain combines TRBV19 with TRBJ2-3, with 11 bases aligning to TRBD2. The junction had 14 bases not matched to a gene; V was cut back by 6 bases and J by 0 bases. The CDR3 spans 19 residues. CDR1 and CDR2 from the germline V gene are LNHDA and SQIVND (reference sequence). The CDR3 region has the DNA TGTGCCAGTAGCGGCTCCGGGACTAGCGGACACCCTAGCACAGATACGCAGTATTTT. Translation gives CASSGSGTSGHPSTDTQYF.

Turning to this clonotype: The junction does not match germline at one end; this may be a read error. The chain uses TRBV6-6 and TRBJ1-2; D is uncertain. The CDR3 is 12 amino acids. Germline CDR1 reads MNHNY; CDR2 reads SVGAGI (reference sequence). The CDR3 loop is CASTGVTYGYAF. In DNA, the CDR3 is TGTGCCAGCACTGGGGTCACCTATGGCTACGCATTC.

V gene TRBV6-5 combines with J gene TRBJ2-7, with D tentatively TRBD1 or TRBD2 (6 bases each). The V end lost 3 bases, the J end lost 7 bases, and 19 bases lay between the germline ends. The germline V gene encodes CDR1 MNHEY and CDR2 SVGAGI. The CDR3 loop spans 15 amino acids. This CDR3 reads CASSYWGASSSEQYF. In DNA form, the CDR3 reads TGTGCCAGCAGTTATTGGGGGGCCTCAAGCAGTGAGCAGTACTTC.